One and the same sample provided the 22 T cell receptor beta chains below, sequenced in a study of cytomegalovirus exposure and HLA in healthy donors. PCR was performed using 60 Vbeta and 13 Jbeta primers. Data came from immunoSEQ multiplex PCR; TCRdb stores just in-frame clones and leaves some out. The repertoire includes 200,000 or so clones, about 83% of them detected once, and 4.5% to 7.5% sits in the top ten. The specimen was PBMCs. The source of these receptors is a woman in her thirties in good health and CMV-seropositive.

This clone was found a few times. The CDR3 region has the DNA TGTGCCTCAGACGGGGGGCTTAGGGATTCACCCCTCCACTTT. Amino acid sequence: CASDGGLRDSPLHF. J is TRBJ1-6 and V is TRBV6-1, with D possibly being TRBD1 (6 bases). Germline CDR1 reads MNHNS; CDR2 reads SASEGT. The CDR3 is made up of 14 amino acids. Trimming cost V 11 bases and J 8 bases, with 19 bases left between them.

V is TRBV27 and J is TRBJ2-5, with a possible D match to TRBD2 (5 bases). This CDR3 contains 15 residues. The germline V and J ends were trimmed by 4 bases and 5 bases, with 17 bases remaining between them. CDR1 and CDR2 from the germline V gene are MNHEY and SMNVEV (reference sequence). The CDR3 DNA follows: TGTGCCAGCAGTTCCTACGGACGGGATCAGGAGACCCAGTACTTC. Protein: CASSSYGRDQETQYF.

The chain is built from TRBV12-5 and TRBJ2-1, with 7 bases aligning to TRBD2. There are 16 residues in the CDR3. Per the germline V gene, CDR1 is LGHNT and CDR2 is FRNRAP. V lost 5 bases, J lost 2 bases, and 9 bases stayed unmatched. This CDR3 is CASGLRGLGTYNEQFF. CDR3 bases: TGTGCTAGTGGTCTCCGCGGACTAGGGACCTACAATGAGCAGTTCTTC.

This chain links TRBV29-1 with TRBJ2-7; 9 bases fit TRBD1. This CDR3 region has 15 residues. J was trimmed by 4 bases and V by 2 bases; bases with no gene match: 9. Germline V CDR1 and CDR2: SQVTM, ANQGSEA. CDR3 in amino acids: CSVERGTGKRYEQYF. The DNA for the CDR3 is TGCAGCGTTGAAAGGGGGACAGGGAAAAGGTACGAGCAGTACTTC.

The rearrangement links TRBV29-1 to TRBJ2-2; D gene uncertain. The germline gives CDR1 SQVTM, CDR2 ANQGSEA. V lost 4 bases to trimming and J lost 4 bases, with 4 bases between them. This CDR3 is 11 amino acids long. The CDR3 DNA reads as TGCAGCGTTGTGGCCACCGGGGAGCTGTTTTTT. This gives the protein CSVVATGELFF.

This clone has just one count. The V and J genes are TRBV7-8 and TRBJ1-2; D remains ambiguous. Germline V gives CDR1 SGHVS, CDR2 FQNEAQ. The CDR3 totals 14 residues. The V end was cut by 1 base, the J end by 3 bases, with 9 bases between. Written as DNA, the CDR3 is TGTGCCAGCAGCTTAGTTAGAGGAGACTATGGCTACACCTTC. It encodes CASSLVRGDYGYTF. Full variable domain (remainder filled in from reference TRBV7-8 and TRBJ1-2): GAGVSQSPRYKVAKRGQDVALRCDPISGHVSLFWYQQALGQGPEFLTYFQNEAQLDKSGLPSDRFFAERPEGSVSTLKIQRTQQEDSAVYLCASSLVRGDYGYTFGSGTRLTVV.

J is TRBJ1-1 and V is TRBV5-1; no reliable D call. The CDR3 is 14 residues long. V was shortened by 4 bases and J by 1 base, with 11 bases between the two germline ends. The germline V gene encodes CDR1 SGHRS and CDR2 YFSETQ. The CDR3 loop reads CASSRTGSNTEAFF. CDR3 DNA sequence: TGCGCCAGCAGCCGTACGGGATCGAACACTGAAGCTTTCTTT. The variable domain in full, with the rest retrieved from reference TRBV5-1 and TRBJ1-1, is KAGVTQTPRYLIKTRGQQVTLSCSPISGHRSVSWYQQTPGQGLQFLFEYFSETQRNKGNFPGRFSGRQFSNSRSEMNVSTLELGDSALYLCASSRTGSNTEAFFGQGTRLTVV.

The chain couples TRBV11-2 to TRBJ2-3; D call uncertain. The CDR3 length is 13 residues. Germline V CDR1 and CDR2: SGHAT, FQNNGV. Deletions cut 4 bases from V and 3 bases from J, with 8 bases between. CDR3 loop: CASSSERTDTQYF. Written as DNA, the CDR3 is TGTGCCAGCAGCTCGGAGAGAACAGATACGCAGTATTTT.

This clone appeared once. A read error may produce the germline difference seen at one junction end. V usage is TRBV7-9 and J usage is TRBJ1-5, with D unclear. Germline CDR1 is SEHNR and CDR2 is FQNEAQ (reference sequence). The CDR3 has 14 residues. The CDR3 DNA follows: TGTTCCAGCAGCCTGGACGGAGGGCCTAGGCCCCAGCATTTT. The encoded protein is CSSSLDGGPRPQHF.

This clone turned up a few times. The V call is TRBV7-2, the J call TRBJ2-7, with unresolved D. This CDR3 contains 13 residues. From germline, CDR1 is SGHTA and CDR2 FQGNSA. The V end was cut by 1 base, the J end by 3 bases, with 7 bases between. The CDR3 DNA is TGTGCCAGCAGCTTAGGCAGATACTACGAGCAGTACTTC. It translates to CASSLGRYYEQYF.

This clone was seen more than once but under ten times. V gene TRBV25-1 combines with J gene TRBJ2-2; 8 bases agree with TRBD1. The CDR3 length is 15 residues. CDR1 and CDR2 from the germline V gene are MGHDK and SYGVNS. V lost 0 bases and J lost 6; bases outside the gene matches: 3. The CDR3 sequence is CASSEYQGAAGELFF. The CDR3 DNA reads as TGTGCCAGCAGTGAATACCAGGGGGCCGCCGGGGAGCTGTTTTTT.

V and J are TRBV20-1 and TRBJ1-2; 7 nucleotides align to TRBD1. The trim removed 7 bases at V and 6 bases at J, leaving 5 bases unmatched. CDR3 length: 11 amino acids. Germline assignment: CDR1 DFQATT and CDR2 SNEGSKA (reference sequence). The CDR3 sequence is CSGMTGNGYTF. The DNA of the CDR3 is TGCAGTGGGATGACAGGGAATGGCTACACCTTC.

The rearrangement links TRBV7-2 to TRBJ2-7; TRBD2 agrees at 9 bases. CDR1 and CDR2 from the germline V gene are SGHTA and FQGNSA. The CDR3 covers 14 residues. V gave up 3 bases and J gave up 4 bases; unmatched junction bases: 4. As DNA, the CDR3 is TGTGCCAGCAGCTTGACTAGCGGCCCTTACGAGCAGTACTTC. Residues: CASSLTSGPYEQYF.

The gene calls are TRBV19 and TRBJ2-7; D unresolved. In germline, CDR1 is LNHDA, CDR2 SQIVND (reference sequence). The germline V and J ends were trimmed by 6 bases and 3 bases, with 9 bases remaining between them. The CDR3 consists of 12 residues. The CDR3 sequence: CASRARDYEQYF. The CDR3 coding sequence is TGTGCCAGTAGAGCCCGCGACTACGAGCAGTACTTC. Using reference TRBV19 and TRBJ2-7 for the parts outside the CDR3, the full variable domain is DGGITQSPKYLFRKEGQNVTLSCEQNLNHDAMYWYRQDPGQGLRLIYYSQIVNDFQKGDIAEGYSVSREKKESFPLTVTSAQKNPTAFYLCASRARDYEQYFGPGTRLTVT.

The rearrangement uses TRBV7-6 and TRBJ2-1, with 9 bases lining up with TRBD2. The germline gives CDR1 SGHVS, CDR2 FNYEAQ. This CDR3 region has 15 residues. V dropped 4 bases and J dropped 4; count of bases not matched to a gene: 5. CDR3 residues: CASSSSGGSYNEQFF. CDR3 nucleotide sequence: TGTGCCAGCAGCTCGAGCGGGGGGAGTTACAATGAGCAGTTCTTC.

This clone has just one count. V and J are TRBV28 and TRBJ2-1, with D unresolved. Germline assignment: CDR1 MDHEN and CDR2 SYDVKM. V was cut by 4 bases and J by 9 bases, with 10 bases left in between. This CDR3 comprises 12 residues. The CDR3 DNA follows: TGTGCCAGCAGTTACGACTCTTCTGAGCAGTTCTTC. This codes for CASSYDSSEQFF.

This chain links TRBV9 with TRBJ2-1; perhaps TRBD2 as D (5 bases). This CDR3 contains 12 residues. V lost 0 bases and J lost 9, with 7 bases in between. Per germline, CDR1 SGDLS and CDR2 YYNGEE. The CDR3 sequence: CASSVGGFEQFF. CDR3 nucleotides: TGTGCCAGCAGCGTAGGAGGGTTTGAGCAGTTCTTC.

The rearrangement uses TRBV6-5 and TRBJ2-7; the match to TRBD1 covers 8 bases. The germline gives CDR1 MNHEY, CDR2 SVGAGI. CDR3 length equals 16 residues. With 2 bases clipped from V and 5 bases from J, the junction kept 11 bases outside the gene matches. The CDR3 DNA reads TGTGCCAGCAGTTACGGATCCGGGACAGGTCGGCACGAGCAGTACTTC. Amino acids: CASSYGSGTGRHEQYF.

The gene calls are TRBV5-1 and TRBJ2-7; a possible D gene is TRBD2 (7 bases). The CDR3 spans 14 residues. Trimming pared 0 bases from V and 5 bases from J, leaving 12 bases between. Germline CDR1 and CDR2: SGHRS and YFSETQ. CDR3 sequence reads: CASSLVAGADEQYF. In nucleotides, the CDR3 is TGCGCCAGCAGCTTGGTTGCGGGGGCGGACGAGCAGTACTTC.

The chain has TRBV7-8 and TRBJ1-5; D uncertain. This CDR3 has 13 residues. V was shortened by 4 bases and J by 2 bases, with 6 bases between the two germline ends. CDR1 and CDR2 (germline): SGHVS, FQNEAQ. CDR3 nucleotide sequence: TGTGCCAGCAGCTCCATTGGCAATCAGCCCCAGCATTTT. Translating it yields CASSSIGNQPQHF.

V is TRBV10-1 and J is TRBJ2-5; TRBD2 matches at 11 bases. Judging by the DNA end, TRBJ2-7 fits better; the J call may be wrong. The CDR3 has 16 residues. Germline V CDR1 and CDR2: WNHNN, SYGVQD (reference sequence). In DNA, the CDR3 is TGCGCCAGCAGTGAGGGGACTAGCGGAATCTCCTACGAGCAGTACTTC. This sequence encodes CASSEGTSGISYEQYF.

This chain joins TRBV5-6 and TRBJ2-7, with TRBD1 matching 7 bases. Germline V gene lookup returns CDR1 SGHDT and CDR2 YYEEEE. The CDR3 has 12 amino acids. The V segment lost 5 bases and the J segment 1 base; nucleotides outside the gene matches: 0. The CDR3 DNA reads TGTGCCAGCAGGGGACAGTCCTACGAGCAGTACTTC. This gives the protein CASRGQSYEQYF.